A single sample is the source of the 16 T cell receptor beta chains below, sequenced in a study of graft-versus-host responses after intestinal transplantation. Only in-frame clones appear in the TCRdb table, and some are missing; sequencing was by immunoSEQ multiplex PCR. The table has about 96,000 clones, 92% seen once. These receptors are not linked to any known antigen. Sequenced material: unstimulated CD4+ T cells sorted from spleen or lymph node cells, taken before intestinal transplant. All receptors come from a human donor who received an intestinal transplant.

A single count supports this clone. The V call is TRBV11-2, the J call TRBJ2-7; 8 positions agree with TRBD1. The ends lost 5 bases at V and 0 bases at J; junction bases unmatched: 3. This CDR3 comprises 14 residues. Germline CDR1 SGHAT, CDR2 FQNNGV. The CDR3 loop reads CASSRTGRSYEQYF. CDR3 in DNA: TGTGCCAGCAGCCGGACAGGGCGCTCCTACGAGCAGTACTTC.

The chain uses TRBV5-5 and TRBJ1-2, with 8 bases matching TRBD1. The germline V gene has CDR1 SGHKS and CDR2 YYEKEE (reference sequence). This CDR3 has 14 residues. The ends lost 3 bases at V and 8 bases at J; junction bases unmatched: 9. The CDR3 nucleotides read TGTGCCAGCAGCTCGTGGCAGGGGGCGGGAGGCTACACCTTC. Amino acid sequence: CASSSWQGAGGYTF.

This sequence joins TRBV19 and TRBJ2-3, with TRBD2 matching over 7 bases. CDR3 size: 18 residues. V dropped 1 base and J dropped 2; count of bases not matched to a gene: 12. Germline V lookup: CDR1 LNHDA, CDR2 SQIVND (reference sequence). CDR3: CASSIALGASGSTDTQYF. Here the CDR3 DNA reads TGTGCCAGTAGTATAGCATTAGGGGCTAGCGGATCCACAGATACGCAGTATTTT. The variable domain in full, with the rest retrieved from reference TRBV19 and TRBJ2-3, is DGGITQSPKYLFRKEGQNVTLSCEQNLNHDAMYWYRQDPGQGLRLIYYSQIVNDFQKGDIAEGYSVSREKKESFPLTVTSAQKNPTAFYLCASSIALGASGSTDTQYFGPGTRLTVL.

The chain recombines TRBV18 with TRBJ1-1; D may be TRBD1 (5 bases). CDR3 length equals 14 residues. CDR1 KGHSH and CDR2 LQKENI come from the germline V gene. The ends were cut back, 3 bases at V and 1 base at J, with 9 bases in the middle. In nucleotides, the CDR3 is TGTGCCAGCTCACCGACAGATTCGAACACTGAAGCTTTCTTT. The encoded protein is CASSPTDSNTEAFF.

The CDR3 coding sequence is TGTGCCAGTAGTCGGTCAGGGGCCGGGGGAAACACCATATATTTT. It yields the protein CASSRSGAGGNTIYF. The chain recombines TRBV19 with TRBJ1-3; a possible D gene is TRBD1 (6 bases). Trimming cost V 5 bases and J 4 bases, with 15 bases left between them. CDR1 LNHDA and CDR2 SQIVND come from the germline V gene (reference sequence). The CDR3 has 15 amino acids.

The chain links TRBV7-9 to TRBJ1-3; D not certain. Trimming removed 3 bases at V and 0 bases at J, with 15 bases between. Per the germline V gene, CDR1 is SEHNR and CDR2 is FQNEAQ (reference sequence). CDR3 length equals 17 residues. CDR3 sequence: CASSFSTGRGSGNTIYF. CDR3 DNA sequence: TGTGCCAGCAGCTTTTCGACCGGCCGGGGCTCTGGAAACACCATATATTTT.

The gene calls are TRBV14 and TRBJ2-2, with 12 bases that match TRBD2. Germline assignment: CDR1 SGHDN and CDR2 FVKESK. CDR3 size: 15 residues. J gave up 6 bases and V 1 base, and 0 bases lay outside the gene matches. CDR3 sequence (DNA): TGTGCCAGCAGCCAAGGACTAGCGGGAGCCGGGGAGCTGTTTTTT. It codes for CASSQGLAGAGELFF.

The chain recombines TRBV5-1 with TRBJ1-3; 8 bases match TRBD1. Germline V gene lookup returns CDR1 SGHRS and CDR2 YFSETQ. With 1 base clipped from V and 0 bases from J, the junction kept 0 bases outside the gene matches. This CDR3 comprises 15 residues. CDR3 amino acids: CASSLTGGSGNTIYF. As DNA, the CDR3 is TGCGCCAGCAGCTTGACAGGGGGCTCTGGAAACACCATATATTTT.

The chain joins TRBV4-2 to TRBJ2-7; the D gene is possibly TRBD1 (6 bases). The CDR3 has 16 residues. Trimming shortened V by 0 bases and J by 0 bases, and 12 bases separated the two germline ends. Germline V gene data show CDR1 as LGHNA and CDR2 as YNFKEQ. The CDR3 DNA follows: TGTGCCAGCAGCCAAGAAGACAGGCGTCGCTCCTACGAGCAGTACTTC. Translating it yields CASSQEDRRRSYEQYF.

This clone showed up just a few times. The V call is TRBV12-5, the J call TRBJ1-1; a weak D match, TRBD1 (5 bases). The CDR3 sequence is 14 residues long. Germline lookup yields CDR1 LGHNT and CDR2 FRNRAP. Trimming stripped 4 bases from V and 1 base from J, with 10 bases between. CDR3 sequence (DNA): TGTGCTAGTGGTTCGGGACTGCCGAACACTGAAGCTTTCTTT. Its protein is CASGSGLPNTEAFF.

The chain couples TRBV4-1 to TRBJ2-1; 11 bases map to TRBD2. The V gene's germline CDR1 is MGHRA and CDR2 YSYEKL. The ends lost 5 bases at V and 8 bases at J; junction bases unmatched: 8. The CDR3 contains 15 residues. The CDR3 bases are TGCGCCAGCAGCTCACTAGCGGGAGTAGGAGATGAGCAGTTCTTC. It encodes CASSSLAGVGDEQFF.

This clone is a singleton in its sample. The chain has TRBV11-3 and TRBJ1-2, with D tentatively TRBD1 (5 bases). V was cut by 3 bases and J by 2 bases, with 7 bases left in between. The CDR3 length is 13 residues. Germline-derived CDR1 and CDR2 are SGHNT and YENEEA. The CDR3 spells CASSFSGNYGYTF. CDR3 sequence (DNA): TGTGCCAGCAGCTTTTCAGGGAACTATGGCTACACCTTC.

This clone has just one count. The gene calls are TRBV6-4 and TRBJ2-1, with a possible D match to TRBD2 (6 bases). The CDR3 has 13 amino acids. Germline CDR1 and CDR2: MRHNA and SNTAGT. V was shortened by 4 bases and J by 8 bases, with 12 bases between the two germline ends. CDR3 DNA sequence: TGTGCCAGCAGTGTGACTAGTTCGTATGAGCAGTTCTTC. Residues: CASSVTSSYEQFF.

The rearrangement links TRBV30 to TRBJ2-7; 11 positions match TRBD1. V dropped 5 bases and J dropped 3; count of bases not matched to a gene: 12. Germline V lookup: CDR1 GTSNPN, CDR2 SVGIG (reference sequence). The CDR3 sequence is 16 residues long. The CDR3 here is CAWVGTGGSNYYEQYF. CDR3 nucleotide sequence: TGTGCCTGGGTCGGGACAGGGGGTAGTAACTACTACGAGCAGTACTTC.

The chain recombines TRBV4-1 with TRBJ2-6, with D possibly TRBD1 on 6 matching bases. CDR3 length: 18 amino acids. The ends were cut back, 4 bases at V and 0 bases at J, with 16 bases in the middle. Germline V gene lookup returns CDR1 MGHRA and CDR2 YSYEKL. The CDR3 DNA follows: TGCGCCAGCAGCCTCTCAGGACAGAGAACCTCTGGGGCCAACGTCCTGACTTTC. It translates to CASSLSGQRTSGANVLTF.

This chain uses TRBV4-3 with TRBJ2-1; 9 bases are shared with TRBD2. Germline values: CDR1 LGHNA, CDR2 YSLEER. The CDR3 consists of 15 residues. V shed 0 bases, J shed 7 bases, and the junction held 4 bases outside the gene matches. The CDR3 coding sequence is TGCGCCAGCAGCCAAGAGACTAGCGGCAAAAATGAGCAGTTCTTC. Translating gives CASSQETSGKNEQFF.